The following is a TCR beta chain sequence with its context. This specimen belongs to a study of blood T cell repertoires in COVID-19. Turning to the study itself: The cDNA or gDNA used as material had been derived from T cells, B-cell-depleted T cells, or PBMCs.

Participants spanned ages about 18 to 90 years and resided in roughly 22 US areas. In the authors' methods: By means of reference gene primer amplification, nucleated cell counts were estimated. Using immunoSEQ multiplex PCR, the repertoire was profiled, and TCRdb retains in-frame clones only, with some absent. That table supplies the V and J calls and clone size; D and trimming were determined from the DNA. The sample contains more than 100,000 clones, around 83% of which appear only once. The CDR3 consists of 16 residues. V shed 7 bases, J shed 7 bases, and the junction held 13 bases outside the gene matches. CDR1 and CDR2 from the germline V gene are MNHEY and SVGEGT.

The sample taken for sequencing was PBMCs or T cells enriched from blood (not recorded which). The chain recombines TRBV6-2 or TRBV6-3 with TRBJ2-1, with 10 positions matching TRBD2. The TCR was taken from a woman aged 30 to 39 who had recovered from COVID-19. CDR3: CASIPLAGVGLNEQFF. In DNA form, the CDR3 reads TGTGCCAGCATCCCCCTAGCGGGAGTTGGTTTGAATGAGCAGTTCTTC.